Below, 30 T cell receptor beta chains from the same sample are listed, as sequenced in a study of memory B cells and T cells in multiple sclerosis. The assay was immunoSEQ multiplex PCR, and TCRdb's table has in-frame clones only and misses some. The data hold some 49,000 clones, with 82% observed a single time. CFSE-dim autoproliferating and CFSE-high non-proliferating T cells from unstimulated culture were sequenced separately. Pooled replicate wells came from about 5x10^7 CFSE-labeled PBMCs cultured around seven days without stimulus. Their cognate antigens are unknown. The sequenced material came from PBMCs from blood kept in culture. These receptors all come from a human donor with multiple sclerosis.

The rearrangement links TRBV29-1 to TRBJ2-5, with D perhaps matching TRBD2 (6 bases). Germline values: CDR1 SQVTM, CDR2 ANQGSEA. Deletions cut 6 bases from V and 5 bases from J, with 13 bases between. CDR3 length: 12 residues. CDR3 region: CSVDPRGETQYF. The CDR3 bases are TGCAGCGTCGACCCCCGGGGGGAGACCCAGTACTTC.

This chain joins TRBV15 and TRBJ2-1; TRBD2 agrees at 11 bases. This CDR3 spans 15 amino acids. Germline V CDR1 and CDR2: LNHNV, YYDKDF (reference sequence). Trimming at V came to 3 bases and at J to 9 bases, leaving 7 bases not matched to a gene. CDR3: CATSSRLAGGGEQFF. CDR3 in DNA: TGTGCCACCAGCAGCCGGCTAGCGGGGGGAGGTGAGCAGTTCTTC.

V is TRBV11-2 and J is TRBJ2-5; D is undetermined. The CDR3 loop spans 12 amino acids. Trimming took off 3 bases at V and 2 bases at J, with 4 bases between the two ends. CDR1 SGHAT and CDR2 FQNNGV come from the germline V gene. The CDR3 is CASSFWQETQYF. CDR3 DNA: TGTGCCAGCAGCTTCTGGCAAGAGACCCAGTACTTC.

The chain recombines TRBV9 with TRBJ1-6; 7 bases line up with TRBD1. V lost 4 bases and J lost 8; bases outside the gene matches: 12. Germline lookup yields CDR1 SGDLS and CDR2 YYNGEE. This CDR3 spans 16 amino acids. The chain's CDR3 is CASSLSGGPGDSPLHF. CDR3 bases: TGTGCCAGCAGCCTTTCAGGGGGTCCAGGGGATTCACCCCTCCACTTT.

This clone was counted once. The chain couples TRBV15 to TRBJ1-1; D unclear. V was shortened by 5 bases and J by 11 bases, with 15 bases between the two germline ends. CDR3 length equals 12 residues. Germline CDR1 is LNHNV and CDR2 is YYDKDF (reference sequence). The CDR3 DNA follows: TGTGCCACCAGCCAGAGGCGGGCTGGGGCTTTCTTT. Residues: CATSQRRAGAFF.

V and J are TRBV7-2 and TRBJ1-1; TRBD1 matches at 7 bases. CDR1 and CDR2 from the germline V gene are SGHTA and FQGNSA. The CDR3 consists of 15 residues. J lost 1 base, V lost 1 base, and 3 bases had no gene match. The DNA of the CDR3 is TGTGCCAGCAGCTTAGGGGACAGAGCGAACACTGAAGCTTTCTTT. It is translated as CASSLGDRANTEAFF.

The rearrangement joins TRBV30 to TRBJ1-1; D is uncertain. Trimming stripped 0 bases from V and 0 bases from J, with 11 bases between. Germline lookup yields CDR1 GTSNPN and CDR2 SVGIG (reference sequence). The CDR3 runs to 15 residues. CDR3 bases: TGTGCCTGGAGTGTTATGGGTCACCTGAACACTGAAGCTTTCTTT. This gives the protein CAWSVMGHLNTEAFF.

The J gene is TRBJ2-1, the V gene TRBV13; D is uncertain. The germline gives CDR1 PRHDT, CDR2 FYEKMQ (reference sequence). The CDR3 loop spans 13 amino acids. Trimming cost V 5 bases and J 7 bases, with 12 bases left between them. DNA for the CDR3: TGTGCCAGCAGCCACATCTCGAGTAATGAGCAGTTCTTC. This translates into CASSHISSNEQFF.

This clone was detected only a few times. This rearrangement joins TRBV19 to TRBJ2-7; D uncertain. This CDR3 contains 13 residues. Deletions cut 5 bases from V and 3 bases from J, with 11 bases between. The germline V gene encodes CDR1 LNHDA and CDR2 SQIVND (reference sequence). CDR3 coding DNA: TGTGCCAGTAGTCAAAGACGGGTCTACGAGCAGTACTTC. This sequence encodes CASSQRRVYEQYF. Together with reference TRBV19 and TRBJ2-7, the CDR3 gives the full variable domain: DGGITQSPKYLFRKEGQNVTLSCEQNLNHDAMYWYRQDPGQGLRLIYYSQIVNDFQKGDIAEGYSVSREKKESFPLTVTSAQKNPTAFYLCASSQRRVYEQYFGPGTRLTVT.

The CDR3 loop is CASSQRRGDEQYF. In nucleotides, the CDR3 is TGCGCCAGCAGCCAAAGGCGGGGGGACGAGCAGTACTTC. The J gene is TRBJ2-7, the V gene TRBV4-3; 8 positions match TRBD2. V lost 2 bases to trimming and J lost 5 bases; unmatched junction nucleotides: 2. This CDR3 has 13 amino acids. The germline gives CDR1 LGHNA, CDR2 YSLEER.

The chain recombines TRBV7-9 with TRBJ1-3; D uncertain. The CDR3 length is 12 residues. Germline V CDR1 and CDR2: SEHNR, FQNEAQ (reference sequence). The ends were cut back, 5 bases at V and 7 bases at J, with 9 bases in the middle. The CDR3 sequence: CASSGPANTIYF. CDR3 nucleotides: TGTGCCAGCAGCGGCCCTGCGAACACCATATATTTT.

The chain couples TRBV29-1 to TRBJ2-5; no reliable D call. Per germline, CDR1 SQVTM and CDR2 ANQGSEA. The CDR3 is 10 amino acids. V lost 3 bases to trimming and J lost 1 base, with 0 bases between them. The CDR3 region is CSVDQETQYF. The CDR3 DNA reads TGCAGCGTTGACCAAGAGACCCAGTACTTC.

The chain recombines TRBV19 with TRBJ1-5; TRBD1 is a possible D gene (6 bases). Trimming left V 1 base short and J 2 bases short, with 12 bases between. The CDR3 has 16 residues. Germline values: CDR1 LNHDA, CDR2 SQIVND (reference sequence). CDR3 protein: CASSIVWDIGNQPQHF. The CDR3 region has the DNA TGTGCCAGTAGTATAGTTTGGGACATAGGCAATCAGCCCCAGCATTTT.

The genes are TRBV6-1 and TRBJ1-5; TRBD1 is a possible D gene (6 bases). V lost 11 bases, J lost 3 bases, and 11 bases lay in between. This CDR3 has 12 amino acids. The germline V gene has CDR1 MNHNS and CDR2 SASEGT. Here the CDR3 DNA reads TGTGCCTTACAGGGTGACAATCAGCCCCAGCATTTT. Encoded protein: CALQGDNQPQHF.

V usage is TRBV19 and J usage is TRBJ1-1; D uncertain. The CDR3 is 17 residues long. The germline CDR1 and CDR2 sequences are LNHDA and SQIVND (reference sequence). Trimming removed 0 bases from V and 1 base from J, with 15 bases in between. Here the CDR3 reads CASSIDKPLSGNTEAFF. CDR3 in DNA: TGTGCCAGTAGTATAGATAAACCCCTTTCTGGGAACACTGAAGCTTTCTTT.

The CDR3 region is CAISDQQGQNGYTF. The CDR3 DNA sequence: TGTGCCATCAGTGATCAACAGGGCCAAAACGGCTACACCTTC. The V gene is TRBV10-3, the J gene TRBJ1-2; the D gene is possibly TRBD1 (6 bases). Between the trimmed V and J ends, which lost 3 bases and 8 bases, there was a span of 16 bases. Germline V lookup: CDR1 ENHRY, CDR2 SYGVKD. The CDR3 length is 14 residues.

The chain links TRBV9 to TRBJ2-7, with 7 bases aligning to TRBD1. The CDR3 has 14 amino acids. V shed 4 bases and J 2 bases; nucleotides not matched to a gene: 6. CDR1 and CDR2 (germline): SGDLS, YYNGEE. CDR3 sequence (DNA): TGTGCCAGCAGCTCGACAGGGTTAACCTACGAGCAGTACTTC. Translating it yields CASSSTGLTYEQYF.

The V and J genes are TRBV5-1 and TRBJ2-7, with 11 bases aligning to TRBD2. Germline V gene data show CDR1 as SGHRS and CDR2 as YFSETQ. There are 17 residues in the CDR3. J was trimmed by 4 bases and V by 10 bases; bases with no gene match: 19. CDR3 amino acids: CASRRRVAGGNLYEQYF. For the CDR3, the DNA is TGCGCCTCCCGTCGTAGGGTAGCGGGGGGGAACTTATACGAGCAGTACTTC.

The V call is TRBV30, the J call TRBJ2-5; 7 bases align to TRBD1. The CDR3 covers 13 residues. CDR1 and CDR2 from the germline V gene are GTSNPN and SVGIG (reference sequence). V was pared by 4 bases and J by 5 bases, with 7 bases of the junction left unmatched. CDR3 loop: CAWTRQGSETQYF. The CDR3 nucleotides are TGTGCCTGGACGAGACAGGGTAGCGAGACCCAGTACTTC.

The J gene is TRBJ2-6, the V gene TRBV5-8; D possibly corresponds to TRBD1 (8 bases). This CDR3 has 17 amino acids. CDR1 is SGHTS, CDR2 YDEGEE, per germline. Between the trimmed V and J ends, which lost 0 bases and 0 bases, there was a span of 10 bases. The chain's CDR3 is CASSLDRGGSGANVLTF. The CDR3, as DNA: TGTGCCAGCAGCTTGGACAGGGGGGGCTCTGGGGCCAACGTCCTGACTTTC.

This clone was recorded a few times. The chain combines TRBV6-1 with TRBJ2-7, with no clear D. Germline lookup yields CDR1 MNHNS and CDR2 SASEGT. Trimming left V 7 bases short and J 3 bases short, with 16 bases between. This CDR3 has 14 residues. The CDR3: CASILGGRSYEQYF. CDR3 in DNA: TGTGCCAGCATTCTCGGTGGCCGGAGCTACGAGCAGTACTTC.

The chain joins TRBV9 to TRBJ2-3; no clear D gene. Trimming shortened V by 0 bases and J by 2 bases, and 7 bases separated the two germline ends. The CDR3 is 14 amino acids. Germline CDR1 reads SGDLS; CDR2 reads YYNGEE. The CDR3 DNA reads TGTGCCAGCAGCGTAGGGGCCACCACAGATACGCAGTATTTT. Its translation: CASSVGATTDTQYF.

The chain carries TRBV6-5 and TRBJ2-1; no reliable D call. This CDR3 region has 13 residues. The V gene lost 6 bases and the J gene lost 10 bases, with 16 bases spanning the gap. Germline CDR1 and CDR2: MNHEY and SVGAGI. The CDR3 loop reads CASRHPSSLEQFF. The CDR3 nucleotides are TGTGCCAGCAGGCATCCTTCCTCCCTCGAGCAGTTCTTC.

The V gene is TRBV6-5, the J gene TRBJ2-5; D unresolved. The V end was cut by 3 bases, the J end by 1 base, with 6 bases between. The germline V gene encodes CDR1 MNHEY and CDR2 SVGAGI. CDR3 size: 13 residues. The CDR3 sequence: CASSYSSQETQYF. The CDR3 coding sequence is TGTGCCAGCAGTTATAGCAGCCAAGAGACCCAGTACTTC.

The chain links TRBV14 to TRBJ2-4; D is ambiguous. CDR1 and CDR2 (germline): SGHDN, FVKESK. The CDR3 runs 15 residues. V was cut by 1 base and J by 0 bases, with 7 bases left in between. The CDR3 region has the DNA TGTGCCAGCAGCCAAGTGCAACTAGCCAAAAACATTCAGTACTTC. This encodes CASSQVQLAKNIQYF.

The DNA for the CDR3 is TGTGCCTGGAGGCCACAGGGGTACTATGGCTACACCTTC. It encodes CAWRPQGYYGYTF. This chain uses TRBV30 with TRBJ1-2; 7 bases map to TRBD1. The J segment lost 3 bases and the V segment lost 3 bases, leaving 4 bases of the junction unmatched. The CDR3 totals 13 residues. Germline-derived CDR1 and CDR2 are GTSNPN and SVGIG (reference sequence).

This CDR3 is CASSVAGGGTDTQYF. The CDR3 region has the DNA TGTGCCAGCAGCGTAGCGGGGGGGGGAACAGATACGCAGTATTTT. V and J are TRBV9 and TRBJ2-3, with 8 bases aligning to TRBD2. This CDR3 has 15 amino acids. V was clipped by 0 bases and J by 3 bases; unmatched bases: 3. The germline V gene has CDR1 SGDLS and CDR2 YYNGEE.

The rearrangement uses TRBV5-6 and TRBJ2-7; 11 bases are shared with TRBD1. The CDR3 extends over 15 amino acids. CDR1 SGHDT and CDR2 YYEEEE come from the germline V gene. Trimming took 0 bases from V and 5 from J; bases not matched to a gene: 4. CDR3 nucleotides: TGTGCCAGCAGCTTGGGGACAGGGGGCGCCGACGAGCAGTACTTC. Amino acid sequence: CASSLGTGGADEQYF.

This sequence joins TRBV2 and TRBJ1-6; 8 nucleotides match TRBD1. The germline V gene has CDR1 SNHLY and CDR2 FYNNEI. The CDR3 loop spans 14 amino acids. Trimming took 8 bases from V and 3 from J; bases not matched to a gene: 3. DNA of the CDR3: TGTGCCAGCGGACAGGGAGGCTATAATTCACCCCTCCACTTT. It is translated as CASGQGGYNSPLHF.

The chain has TRBV29-1 and TRBJ2-1; maybe TRBD1 (7 bases). CDR3 length: 14 residues. V was clipped by 6 bases and J by 8 bases, with 20 bases between them. Germline CDR1 SQVTM, CDR2 ANQGSEA. CDR3 residues: CSVQGGRGADEQFF. In DNA form, the CDR3 reads TGCAGCGTGCAGGGGGGCAGGGGAGCCGATGAGCAGTTCTTC.